These T cell receptor beta chains were read from a single sample in a study of shared clonotypes between healthy human individuals. Using immunoSEQ multiplex PCR, the repertoire was profiled, and TCRdb retains in-frame clones only, with some absent. The sample lists hundreds of thousands of clones, 60% to 80% occurring once. Material for sequencing was memory CD4+ T cells sorted from blood. Receptors originate from a woman aged 30 to 39 in good health. The CDR3 runs from the conserved cysteine through the conserved F or W. A D gene is named only where the DNA matches it firmly. Part of the rows lack a size; the others show once, few, many or a class for expanded clones.

>.|TRBV10-3|TRBJ2-3|.
TGTGCCATCAGTGATCTCGGCACAGATACGCAGTATTTT
CAISDLGTDTQYF
>.|TRBV11-2|TRBJ2-5|TRBD2
TGTGCCAGCAGCCTCCTCCGAGGACTAGAAAGTCTCGAGACCCAGTACTTC
CASSLLRGLESLETQYF
>few|TRBV27|TRBJ1-1|.
TGTGCCAGCAGTTTACGTCCTGCAGGGAGAGGAATAGGGACTGAAGCTTTCTTT
CASSLRPAGRGIGTEAFF
>.|TRBV19|TRBJ2-1|TRBD2
TGTGCCAGTAAGGACCTAGCGGGAGGCACTTACAATGAGCAGTTCTTC
CASKDLAGGTYNEQFF
>once|TRBV28|TRBJ2-3|.
TGTGCCAGCCACCCAACGGCAAGGTATAGCTCAGATACGCAGTATTTT
CASHPTARYSSDTQYF
>.|TRBV19|TRBJ1-2|.
TGTGCCAGTATACGAGGCGACTATGGCTACACCTTC
CASIRGDYGYTF
>.|TRBV18|TRBJ2-3|.
TGTGCCAGCATGGGGCTTCTACAAGATACGCAGTATTTT
CASMGLLQDTQYF
>few|TRBV27|TRBJ2-3|TRBD2
TGTGCCAGCAGTCCTTATATACCTATAGCGGGAGGGCCTTATACGCAGTATTTT
CASSPYIPIAGGPYTQYF
>.|TRBV6-5|TRBJ2-3|.
TGTGCCAGCAGTTACTCGGTTGTAGATACGCAGTATTTT
CASSYSVVDTQYF
>.|TRBV11-1|TRBJ2-5|.
TGTGCCAGCAGCCGCCTGGCAGAGACCCAGTACTTC
CASSRLAETQYF
>.|TRBV7-7|TRBJ2-2|TRBD2
TGTGCCAGCAGCTCGACTAGCGGGGCGAACACCGGGGAGCTGTTTTTT
CASSSTSGANTGELFF
>few|TRBV28|TRBJ1-5|.
TGTGCCAGCAGTTTGGGAACGACGAGCAATCAGCCCCAGCATTTT
CASSLGTTSNQPQHF
>.|TRBV11-2|TRBJ2-1|.
TGTGCCAGCAGCTTAGTTAGCGTTTGGGGAGTCAGCAATGAGCAGTTCTTC
CASSLVSVWGVSNEQFF